The clone carrying this TCR beta chain was detected many times. Its antigen is still unknown. Patients had received no treatment of any kind before thyroid surgery. Authors' processing steps: Researchers built a distant-metastasis classifier for papillary thyroid cancer that drew on CDR3 differences across clinicopathological groups. Using MiXCR, TCRdb re-called clones from the PCR reads. TCRdb's processing, not the authors' own work, is the source of the V and J calls. The sample has tens of thousands of clones; approximately 10% are singletons. Germline loops: CDR1 DFQATT, CDR2 SNEGSKA (reference sequence). Unmatched junction bases numbered 4, after V lost 0 bases and J lost 2 bases. The length of the CDR3 is 14 residues. The entry originates in a study of metastatic and nonmetastatic thyroid tumors. Study summary: Samples came from malignant and benign thyroid patients, and repertoires were compared across blood and tumor or nodule tissue.

Study results and caveats: When malignant thyroid tumors were compared with benign nodules, TCR beta diversity was reportedly significantly higher in the malignant tumors. This held in both blood and tumor samples.

The TCR sequence derives from a female donor with papillary thyroid cancer or a benign thyroid nodule (not recorded which). Some clones in this sample may be carry-over from other donors' samples. The sample comprised blood. The rearrangement joins TRBV20-1 to TRBJ2-7; 7 bases agree with TRBD2. The CDR3 loop is CSAREAGRAYEQYF. CDR3 nucleotide sequence: TGCAGTGCTAGAGAAGCTGGGAGGGCCTACGAGCAGTACTTC.